The clone carrying this T cell receptor beta chain was counted at least ten times. Covering alpha and beta chains, TRAV- and TRBV-specific primers were used for the first-strand cDNA. For amplifying TCRs, the PCR ran for about 19 cycles with Phusion, which was used together with a constant-region primer and the adapter on the V primers. After the mRNA was isolated, it was amplified using in vitro transcription. TCRdb used MiXCR to reprocess the reads, holding one entry per CDR3 protein. The sample lists tens of thousands of distinct CDR3 sequences, less than 25% occurring once. The time point: after trial treatment. Treatment described: LDRT plus nivolumab, ipilimumab, low-dose cyclophosphamide and aspirin (RACIN trial). Nivolumab, ipilimumab, aspirin, low-dose cyclophosphamide and low-dose radiotherapy were given to donors. The source of the sample is a study of low-dose radiotherapy and immunotherapy resistance in tumors. About the study: Fractions of 0.5 Gy went to Cohort 1 every 2 weeks, totaling 6.5 Gy. Aspirin was taken orally at 300 mg daily by patients, and this continued for four cycles from cycle 1 day 1.

V lost 5 bases and J lost 0; bases outside the gene matches: 3. Germline loops: CDR1 MDHEN, CDR2 SYDVKM. The CDR3 has 15 residues. This material consisted of PBMCs, taken after low-dose radiotherapy plus immunotherapy. This receptor was identified in a female donor with ovarian cancer. The gene calls are TRBV28 and TRBJ1-4; TRBD1 matches 7 bases. Here the CDR3 reads CASSLQGATNEKLFF. CDR3 DNA: TGTGCCAGCAGTCTCCAGGGGGCAACTAATGAAAAACTGTTTTTT.